This entry features one T cell receptor (beta chain) sequence. Its antigen is unidentified. This record comes from a study of T cell repertoires in cytomegalovirus infection. Background on the study: The authors used CMV epitopes that were HLA-C-restricted (recently identified) and HLA-B-restricted (well studied).

In germline, CDR1 is LGHNA, CDR2 YSLEER. Trimming took 4 bases from V and 3 from J, leaving 14 bases between them. The CDR3 is 15 amino acids. TCRdb re-derived calls from the reads in MiXCR, one entry per CDR3 protein. The sample has under 850,000 distinct CDR3 sequences, 33% seen once. Overall study findings and caveats: What dominated the ex vivo response were HLA-C-restricted CMV-specific TCR beta clonotypes.

The sample in question was cultured PBMCs, obtained from culture after CMV antigen stimulation. The chain couples TRBV4-3 to TRBJ2-3; D not certain. The sequence came from a human donor in good health (CMV status not recorded). Some clones in this sample may be carry-over from other donors' samples. CDR3 sequence (DNA): TGCGCCAGCAGCCGCCACCCAGCCGGGACAGATACGCAGTATTTT. It is translated as CASSRHPAGTDTQYF.